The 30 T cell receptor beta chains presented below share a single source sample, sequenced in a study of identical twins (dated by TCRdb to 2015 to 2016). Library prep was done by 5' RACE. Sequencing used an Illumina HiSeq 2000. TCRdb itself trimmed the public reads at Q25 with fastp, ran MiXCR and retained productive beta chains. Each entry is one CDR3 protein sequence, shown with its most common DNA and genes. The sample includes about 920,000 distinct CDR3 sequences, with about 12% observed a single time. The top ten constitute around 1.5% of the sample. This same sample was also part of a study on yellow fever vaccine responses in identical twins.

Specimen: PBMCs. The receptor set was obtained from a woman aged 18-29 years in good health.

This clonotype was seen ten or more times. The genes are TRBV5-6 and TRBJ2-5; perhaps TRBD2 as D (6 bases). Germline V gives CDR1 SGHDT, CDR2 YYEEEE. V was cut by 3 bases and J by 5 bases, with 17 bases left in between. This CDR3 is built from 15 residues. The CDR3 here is CASSYGAGSIETQYF. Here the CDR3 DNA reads TGTGCCAGCAGCTACGGTGCGGGGTCTATCGAGACCCAGTACTTC. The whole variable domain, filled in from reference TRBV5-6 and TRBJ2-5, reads DAGVTQSPTHLIKTRGQQVTLRCSPKSGHDTVSWYQQALGQGPQFIFQYYEEEERQRGNFPDRFSGHQFPNYSSELNVNALLLGDSALYLCASSYGAGSIETQYFGPGTRLLVL.

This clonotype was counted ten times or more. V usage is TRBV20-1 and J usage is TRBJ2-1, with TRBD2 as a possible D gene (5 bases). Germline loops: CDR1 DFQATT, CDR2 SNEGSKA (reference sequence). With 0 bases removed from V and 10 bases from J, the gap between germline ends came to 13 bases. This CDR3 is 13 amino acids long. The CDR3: CSARDFGDGEQFF. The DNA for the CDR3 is TGCAGTGCTAGAGATTTCGGGGATGGCGAGCAGTTCTTC.

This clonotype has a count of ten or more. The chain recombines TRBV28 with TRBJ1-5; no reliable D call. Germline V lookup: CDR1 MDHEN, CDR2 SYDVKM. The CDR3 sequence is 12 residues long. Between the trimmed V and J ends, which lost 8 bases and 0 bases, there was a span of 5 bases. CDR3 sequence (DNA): TGTGCCAGCTCATTTAGCAATCAGCCCCAGCATTTT. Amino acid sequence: CASSFSNQPQHF.

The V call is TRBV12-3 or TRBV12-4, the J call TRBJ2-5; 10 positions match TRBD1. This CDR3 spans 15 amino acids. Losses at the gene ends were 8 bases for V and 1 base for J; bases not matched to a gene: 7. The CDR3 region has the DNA TGTGCCAGCGCCCCAGGGACAGGGGTCCAAGAGACCCAGTACTTC. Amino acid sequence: CASAPGTGVQETQYF.

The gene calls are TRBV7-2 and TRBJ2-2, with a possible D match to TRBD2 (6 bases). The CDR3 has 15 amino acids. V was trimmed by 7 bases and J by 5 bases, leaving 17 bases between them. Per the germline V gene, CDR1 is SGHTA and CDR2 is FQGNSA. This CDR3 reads CASNSLGLATGELFF. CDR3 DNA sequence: TGTGCCAGCAACTCTTTGGGCCTAGCGACCGGGGAGCTGTTTTTT.

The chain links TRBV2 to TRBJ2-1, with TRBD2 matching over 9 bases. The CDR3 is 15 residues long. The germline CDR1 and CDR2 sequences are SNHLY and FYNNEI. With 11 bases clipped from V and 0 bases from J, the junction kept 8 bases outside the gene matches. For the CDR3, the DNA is TGTGCCGACTCGGGCGGGGGGGCCTCCTACAATGAGCAGTTCTTC. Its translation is CADSGGGASYNEQFF.

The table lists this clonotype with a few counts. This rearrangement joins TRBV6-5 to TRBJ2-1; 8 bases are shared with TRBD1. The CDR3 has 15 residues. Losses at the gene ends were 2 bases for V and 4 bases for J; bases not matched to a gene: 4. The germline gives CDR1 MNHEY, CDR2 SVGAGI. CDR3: CASSYDRGVYNEQFF. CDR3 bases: TGTGCCAGCAGTTACGACAGGGGTGTGTACAATGAGCAGTTCTTC.

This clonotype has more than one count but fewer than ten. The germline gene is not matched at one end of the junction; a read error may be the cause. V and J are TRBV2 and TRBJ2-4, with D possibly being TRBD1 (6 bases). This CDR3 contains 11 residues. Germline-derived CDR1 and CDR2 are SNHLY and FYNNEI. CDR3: CASRSAGDADF. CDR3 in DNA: TGTGCCAGCCGATCCGCAGGGGATGCGGACTTC.

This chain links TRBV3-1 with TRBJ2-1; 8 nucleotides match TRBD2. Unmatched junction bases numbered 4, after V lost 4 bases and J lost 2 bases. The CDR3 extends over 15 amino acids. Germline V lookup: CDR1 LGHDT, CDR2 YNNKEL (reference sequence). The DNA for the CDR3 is TGTGCCAGCAGCCCGCGGGAGGAGGCCTACAATGAGCAGTTCTTC. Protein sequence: CASSPREEAYNEQFF.

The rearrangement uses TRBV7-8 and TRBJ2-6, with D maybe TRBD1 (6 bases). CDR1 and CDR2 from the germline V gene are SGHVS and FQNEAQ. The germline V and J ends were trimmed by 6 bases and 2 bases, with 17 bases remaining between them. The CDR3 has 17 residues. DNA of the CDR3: TGTGCCAGCAGTAGACAGGCCGTAACGCCTGGGGCCAACGTCCTGACTTTC. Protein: CASSRQAVTPGANVLTF.

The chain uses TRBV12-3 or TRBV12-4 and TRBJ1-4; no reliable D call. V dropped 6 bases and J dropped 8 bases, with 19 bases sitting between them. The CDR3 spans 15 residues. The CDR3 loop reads CASRPTRTGREKLFF. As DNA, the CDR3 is TGTGCCAGCAGGCCGACCCGGACGGGCCGGGAAAAACTGTTTTTT.

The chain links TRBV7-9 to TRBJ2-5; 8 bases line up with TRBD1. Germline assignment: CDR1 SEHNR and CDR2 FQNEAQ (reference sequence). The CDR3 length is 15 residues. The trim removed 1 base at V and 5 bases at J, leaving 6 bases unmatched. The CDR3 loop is CASSLGSGGYETQYF. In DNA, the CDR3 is TGTGCCAGCAGCTTAGGTTCAGGGGGCTATGAGACCCAGTACTTC.

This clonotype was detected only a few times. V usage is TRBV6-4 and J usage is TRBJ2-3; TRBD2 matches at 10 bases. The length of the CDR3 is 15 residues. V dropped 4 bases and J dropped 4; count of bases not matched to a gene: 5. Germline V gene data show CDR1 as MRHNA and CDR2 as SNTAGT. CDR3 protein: CASSVIAGGSDTQYF. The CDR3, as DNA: TGTGCCAGCAGTGTAATAGCGGGGGGCTCAGATACGCAGTATTTT.

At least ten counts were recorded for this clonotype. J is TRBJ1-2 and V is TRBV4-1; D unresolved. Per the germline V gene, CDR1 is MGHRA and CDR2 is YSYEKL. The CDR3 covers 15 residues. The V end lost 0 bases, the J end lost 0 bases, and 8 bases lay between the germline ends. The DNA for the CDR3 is TGCGCCAGCAGCCAAGATCTGTGGGCTAACTATGGCTACACCTTC. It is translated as CASSQDLWANYGYTF.

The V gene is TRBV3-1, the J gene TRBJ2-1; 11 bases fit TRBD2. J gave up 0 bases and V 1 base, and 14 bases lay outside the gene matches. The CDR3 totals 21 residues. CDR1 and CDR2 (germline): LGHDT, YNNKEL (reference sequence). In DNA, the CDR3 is TGTGCCAGCAGCCAAGCTCTCCCGGGACTAGCGGTGATAAACTCCTACAATGAGCAGTTCTTC. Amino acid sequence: CASSQALPGLAVINSYNEQFF.

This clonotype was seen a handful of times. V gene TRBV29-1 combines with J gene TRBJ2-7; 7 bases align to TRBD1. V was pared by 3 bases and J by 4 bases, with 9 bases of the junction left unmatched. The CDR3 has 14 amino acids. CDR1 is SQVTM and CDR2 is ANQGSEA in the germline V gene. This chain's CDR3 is CSVEYGTESYEQYF. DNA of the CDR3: TGCAGCGTTGAGTATGGGACAGAATCTTACGAGCAGTACTTC.

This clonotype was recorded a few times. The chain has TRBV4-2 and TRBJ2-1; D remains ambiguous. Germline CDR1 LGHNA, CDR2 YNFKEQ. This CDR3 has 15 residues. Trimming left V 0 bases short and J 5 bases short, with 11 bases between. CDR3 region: CASSQDGLVNNEQFF. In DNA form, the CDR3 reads TGTGCCAGCAGCCAAGATGGGCTAGTTAACAATGAGCAGTTCTTC.

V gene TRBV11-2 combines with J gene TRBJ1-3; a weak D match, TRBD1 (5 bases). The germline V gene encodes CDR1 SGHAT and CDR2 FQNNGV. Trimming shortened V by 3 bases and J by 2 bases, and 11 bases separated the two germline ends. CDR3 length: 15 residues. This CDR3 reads CASSFFMGAGNTIYF. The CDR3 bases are TGTGCCAGCAGCTTTTTTATGGGGGCTGGAAACACCATATATTTT.

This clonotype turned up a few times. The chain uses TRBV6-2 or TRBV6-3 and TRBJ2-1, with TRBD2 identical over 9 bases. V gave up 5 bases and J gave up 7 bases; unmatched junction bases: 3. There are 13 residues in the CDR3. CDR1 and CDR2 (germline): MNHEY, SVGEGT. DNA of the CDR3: TGTGCCAGCAGTATTCTAGCGGGGAATGAGCAGTTCTTC. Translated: CASSILAGNEQFF.

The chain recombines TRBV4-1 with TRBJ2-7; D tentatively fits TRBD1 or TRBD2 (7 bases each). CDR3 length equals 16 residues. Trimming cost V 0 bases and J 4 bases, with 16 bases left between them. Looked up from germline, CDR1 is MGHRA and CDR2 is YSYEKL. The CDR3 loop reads CASSQDHGTAGYEQYV. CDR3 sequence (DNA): TGCGCCAGCAGCCAAGATCATGGGACAGCGGGATACGAGCAGTACGTC.

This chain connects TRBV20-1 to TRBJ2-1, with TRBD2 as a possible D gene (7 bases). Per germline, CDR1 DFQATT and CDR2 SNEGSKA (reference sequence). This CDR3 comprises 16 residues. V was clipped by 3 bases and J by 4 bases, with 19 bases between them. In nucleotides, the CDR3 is TGCAGTGCTAGCTGGGCCAAGGGGGGGCCTTACAATGAGCAGTTCTTC. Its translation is CSASWAKGGPYNEQFF.

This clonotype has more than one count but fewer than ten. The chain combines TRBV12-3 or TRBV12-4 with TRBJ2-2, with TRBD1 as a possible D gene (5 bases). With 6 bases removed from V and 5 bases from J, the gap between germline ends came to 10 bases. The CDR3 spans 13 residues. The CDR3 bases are TGTGCCAGCAGCGACAGTCCTACCGGGGAGCTGTTTTTT. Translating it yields CASSDSPTGELFF.

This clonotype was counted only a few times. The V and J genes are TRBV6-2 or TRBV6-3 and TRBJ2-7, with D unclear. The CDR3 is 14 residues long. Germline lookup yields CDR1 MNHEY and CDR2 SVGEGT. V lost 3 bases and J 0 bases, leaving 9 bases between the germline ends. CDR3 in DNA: TGTGCCAGCAGTTATACTCCGTTCTCCTACGAGCAGTACGTC. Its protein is CASSYTPFSYEQYV.

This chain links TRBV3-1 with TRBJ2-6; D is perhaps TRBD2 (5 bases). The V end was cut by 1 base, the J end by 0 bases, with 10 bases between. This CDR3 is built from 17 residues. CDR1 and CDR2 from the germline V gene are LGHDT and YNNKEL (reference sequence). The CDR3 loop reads CASSQGIASSGANVLTF. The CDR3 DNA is TGTGCCAGCAGCCAAGGTATAGCGAGCTCTGGGGCCAACGTCCTGACTTTC.

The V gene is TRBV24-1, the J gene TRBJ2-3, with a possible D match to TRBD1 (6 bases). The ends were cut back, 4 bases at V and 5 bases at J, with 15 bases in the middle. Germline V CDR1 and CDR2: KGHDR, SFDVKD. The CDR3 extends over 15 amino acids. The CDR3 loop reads CATSDPGVPEDTQYF. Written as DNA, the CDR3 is TGTGCCACCAGTGACCCAGGGGTCCCCGAAGATACGCAGTATTTT.

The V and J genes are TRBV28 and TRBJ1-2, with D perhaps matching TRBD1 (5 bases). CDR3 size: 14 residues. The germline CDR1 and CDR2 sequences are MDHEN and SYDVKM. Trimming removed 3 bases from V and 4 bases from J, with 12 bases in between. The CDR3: CASSFGTDFYGYTF. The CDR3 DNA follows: TGTGCCAGCAGTTTCGGGACGGACTTCTATGGCTACACCTTC.

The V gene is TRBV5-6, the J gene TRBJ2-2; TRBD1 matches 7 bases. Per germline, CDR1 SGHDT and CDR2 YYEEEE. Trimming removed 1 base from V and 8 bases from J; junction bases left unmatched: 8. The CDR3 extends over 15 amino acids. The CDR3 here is CASSLKDRVTGELFF. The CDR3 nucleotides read TGTGCCAGCAGCTTGAAAGACAGGGTAACGGGGGAGCTGTTTTTT.

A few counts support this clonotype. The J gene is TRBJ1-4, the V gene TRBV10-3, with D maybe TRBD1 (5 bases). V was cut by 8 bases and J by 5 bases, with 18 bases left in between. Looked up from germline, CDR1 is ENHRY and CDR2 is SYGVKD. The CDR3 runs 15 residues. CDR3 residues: CAIGSGGGQNEKLFF. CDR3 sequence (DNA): TGTGCCATCGGGTCCGGGGGTGGCCAAAATGAAAAACTGTTTTTT.

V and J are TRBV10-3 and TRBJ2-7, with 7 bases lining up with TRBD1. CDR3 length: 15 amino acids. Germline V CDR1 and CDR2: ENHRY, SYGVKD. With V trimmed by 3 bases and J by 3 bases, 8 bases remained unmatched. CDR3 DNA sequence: TGTGCCATCAGTGACCTATCACAGGGGATCTACGAGCAGTACTTC. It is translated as CAISDLSQGIYEQYF.

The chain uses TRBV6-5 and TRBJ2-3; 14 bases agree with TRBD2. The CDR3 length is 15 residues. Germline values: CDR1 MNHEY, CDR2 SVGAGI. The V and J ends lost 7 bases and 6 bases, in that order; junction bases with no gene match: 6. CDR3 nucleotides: TGTGCCAGCAACAGACTAGCGGGAGGGTTGGATACGCAGTATTTT. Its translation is CASNRLAGGLDTQYF.